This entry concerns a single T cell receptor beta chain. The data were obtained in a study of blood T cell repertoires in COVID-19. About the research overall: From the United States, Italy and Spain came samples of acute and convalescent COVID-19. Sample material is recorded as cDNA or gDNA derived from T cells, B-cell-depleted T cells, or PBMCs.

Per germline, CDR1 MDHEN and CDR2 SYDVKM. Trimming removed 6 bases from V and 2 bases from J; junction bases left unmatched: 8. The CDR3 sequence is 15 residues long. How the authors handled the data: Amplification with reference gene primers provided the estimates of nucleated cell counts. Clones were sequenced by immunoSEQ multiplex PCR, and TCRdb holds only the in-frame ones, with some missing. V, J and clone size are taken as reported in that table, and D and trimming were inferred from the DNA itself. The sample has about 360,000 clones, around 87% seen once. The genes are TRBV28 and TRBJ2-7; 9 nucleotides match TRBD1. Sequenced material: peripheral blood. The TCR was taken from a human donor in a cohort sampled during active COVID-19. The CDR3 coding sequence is TGTGCCAGCAGGGGGGGACAGGGAGAGGCCTACGAGCAGTACTTC. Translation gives CASRGGQGEAYEQYF.